The next 4 T cell receptor beta chains were all read from a single sample in a study of beta chain features in type 1 diabetes. cDNA synthesis used the whole RNA isolate, giving expressed TCRB sequences. Measured with immunoSEQ multiplex PCR; TCRdb has only the in-frame clones, and not every one. This sample has 310,000 or so clones, with approximately 11% found just once. Sequenced sample: naive CD4+ T cells from blood. The receptors were gathered from a woman aged 25 to 39 in good health.

The genes are TRBV7-2 and TRBJ2-1, with 8 positions matching TRBD1. Germline CDR1 SGHTA, CDR2 FQGNSA. This CDR3 is 13 amino acids long. Trimming removed 5 bases from V and 5 bases from J; junction bases left unmatched: 2. This chain's CDR3 is CASSQQGDNEQFF. The DNA for the CDR3 is TGTGCCAGCAGCCAACAGGGGGACAATGAGCAGTTCTTC.

This clone was seen a handful of times. The V and J genes are TRBV6-6 and TRBJ2-2; D unresolved. Between the trimmed V and J ends, which lost 2 bases and 5 bases, there was a span of 9 bases. Germline V CDR1 and CDR2: MNHNY, SVGAGI (reference sequence). This CDR3 is 14 amino acids long. The CDR3 DNA reads TGTGCCAGCAGTTACGAGCATAGAACCGGGGAGCTGTTTTTT. Translating it yields CASSYEHRTGELFF.

This clone has only a few counts. The rearrangement uses TRBV28 and TRBJ2-6, with D unclear. There are 17 residues in the CDR3. Germline CDR1 reads MDHEN; CDR2 reads SYDVKM. V was trimmed by 6 bases and J by 1 base, leaving 16 bases between them. The CDR3 protein is CASRSADGVSGANVLTF. In DNA form, the CDR3 reads TGTGCCAGCAGATCGGCCGACGGAGTGTCTGGGGCCAACGTCCTGACTTTC. Complete variable domain (other parts from reference TRBV28 and TRBJ2-6): DVKVTQSSRYLVKRTGEKVFLECVQDMDHENMFWYRQDPGLGLRLIYFSYDVKMKEKGDIPEGYSVSREKKERFSLILESASTNQTSMYLCASRSADGVSGANVLTFGAGSRLTVL.

This clone was picked up a small number of times. The genes are TRBV14 and TRBJ1-1, with a weak D call TRBD1 (6 bases). The CDR3 totals 13 residues. V was trimmed by 5 bases and J by 7 bases, leaving 14 bases between them. Per germline, CDR1 SGHDN and CDR2 FVKESK. CDR3 sequence (DNA): TGTGCCAGCAGCGTGTCAGGGGCTCATGAAGCTTTCTTT. Translated, it gives CASSVSGAHEAFF.